This TCR beta chain was recorded in a study of CD8 T cells in ankylosing spondylitis. V lost 7 bases to trimming and J lost 2 bases; unmatched junction nucleotides: 5. The length of the CDR3 is 14 residues. Germline values: CDR1 SGHRS, CDR2 YFSETQ. The sample holds many counts of this clonotype. Its antigen remains unidentified. Each TCR beta library was made by quantitative 5'-RACE that incorporated molecular barcodes. TCRdb processed the 5' RACE reads anew with MiXCR; each CDR3 protein has one entry. This table has some 330,000 distinct CDR3 sequences, 7% to 9% appearing once. Points from the study as a whole: Characteristic of ankylosing spondylitis blood, it appeared, was a TCR beta motif comprising several highly homologous variants. Disease-linked clones, CD8+, were relatively rare in peripheral blood. Clones linked to disease were reported to show significant enrichment in matched ankylosing spondylitis synovial fluid.

The source is a male donor with ankylosing spondylitis. The sequencing input was blood, either unsorted or a sorted T cell fraction (not recorded which). The chain uses TRBV5-1 and TRBJ2-1; 8 positions match TRBD1. The CDR3 DNA sequence: TGCGCCAGCCGTGCACAGGGGGCCTACAATGAGCAGTTCTTC. Its translation: CASRAQGAYNEQFF.